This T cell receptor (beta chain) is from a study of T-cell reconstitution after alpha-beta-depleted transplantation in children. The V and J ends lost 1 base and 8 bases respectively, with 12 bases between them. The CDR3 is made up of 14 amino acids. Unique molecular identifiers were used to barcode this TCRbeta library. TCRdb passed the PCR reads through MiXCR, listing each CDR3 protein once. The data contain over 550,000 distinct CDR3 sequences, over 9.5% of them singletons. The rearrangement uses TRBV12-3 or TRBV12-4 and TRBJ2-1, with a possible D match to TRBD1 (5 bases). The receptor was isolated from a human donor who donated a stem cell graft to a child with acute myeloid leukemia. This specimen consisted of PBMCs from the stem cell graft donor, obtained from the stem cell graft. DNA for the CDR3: TGTGCCAGCAGTTTAGGGGGCAGGTCCTATGAGCAGTTCTTC. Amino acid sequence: CASSLGGRSYEQFF.